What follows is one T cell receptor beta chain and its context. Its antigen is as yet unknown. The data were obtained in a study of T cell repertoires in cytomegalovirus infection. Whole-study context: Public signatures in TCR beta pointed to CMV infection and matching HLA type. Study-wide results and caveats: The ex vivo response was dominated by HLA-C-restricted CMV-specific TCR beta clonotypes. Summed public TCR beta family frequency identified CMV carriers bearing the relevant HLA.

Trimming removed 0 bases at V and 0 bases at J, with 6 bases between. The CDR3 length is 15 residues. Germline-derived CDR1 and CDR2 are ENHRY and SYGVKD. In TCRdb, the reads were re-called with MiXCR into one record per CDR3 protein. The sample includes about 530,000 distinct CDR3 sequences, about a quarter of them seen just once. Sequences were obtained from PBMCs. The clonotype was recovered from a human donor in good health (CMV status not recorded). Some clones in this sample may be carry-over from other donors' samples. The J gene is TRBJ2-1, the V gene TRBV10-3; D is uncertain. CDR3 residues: CAISESKSSYNEQFF. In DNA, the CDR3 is TGTGCCATCAGTGAGTCGAAGAGCTCCTACAATGAGCAGTTCTTC.